Here is one T cell receptor (beta chain) with its context. The data belong to a study of PD-L1 blockade in urothelial cancer. This table comes from immunoSEQ multiplex PCR, and its TCRdb copy is limited to in-frame clones, with some not included. This table has about 130,000 clones, around 85% appearing once. V lost 6 bases and J 7 bases, leaving 18 bases between the germline ends. The CDR3 contains 15 residues. Germline values: CDR1 SNHLY, CDR2 FYNNEI. The time point denotes: pretreatment peripheral blood. This receptor was taken from a man aged 45-60 years with urothelial cancer. The sequencing here drew on PBMCs, taken around atezolizumab (anti-PD-L1) treatment. The chain combines TRBV2 with TRBJ2-2; D possibly corresponds to TRBD2 (6 bases). The DNA of the CDR3 is TGTGCCAGCAGCCTCTCGGAGGGGAGCGGCGGGGAGCTGTTTTTT. Protein product: CASSLSEGSGGELFF. The whole variable domain, filled in from reference TRBV2 and TRBJ2-2, reads EPEVTQTPSHQVTQMGQEVILRCVPISNHLYFYWYRQILGQKVEFLVSFYNNEISEKSEIFDDQFSVERPDGSNFTLKIRSTKLEDSAMYFCASSLSEGSGGELFFGEGSRLTVL.